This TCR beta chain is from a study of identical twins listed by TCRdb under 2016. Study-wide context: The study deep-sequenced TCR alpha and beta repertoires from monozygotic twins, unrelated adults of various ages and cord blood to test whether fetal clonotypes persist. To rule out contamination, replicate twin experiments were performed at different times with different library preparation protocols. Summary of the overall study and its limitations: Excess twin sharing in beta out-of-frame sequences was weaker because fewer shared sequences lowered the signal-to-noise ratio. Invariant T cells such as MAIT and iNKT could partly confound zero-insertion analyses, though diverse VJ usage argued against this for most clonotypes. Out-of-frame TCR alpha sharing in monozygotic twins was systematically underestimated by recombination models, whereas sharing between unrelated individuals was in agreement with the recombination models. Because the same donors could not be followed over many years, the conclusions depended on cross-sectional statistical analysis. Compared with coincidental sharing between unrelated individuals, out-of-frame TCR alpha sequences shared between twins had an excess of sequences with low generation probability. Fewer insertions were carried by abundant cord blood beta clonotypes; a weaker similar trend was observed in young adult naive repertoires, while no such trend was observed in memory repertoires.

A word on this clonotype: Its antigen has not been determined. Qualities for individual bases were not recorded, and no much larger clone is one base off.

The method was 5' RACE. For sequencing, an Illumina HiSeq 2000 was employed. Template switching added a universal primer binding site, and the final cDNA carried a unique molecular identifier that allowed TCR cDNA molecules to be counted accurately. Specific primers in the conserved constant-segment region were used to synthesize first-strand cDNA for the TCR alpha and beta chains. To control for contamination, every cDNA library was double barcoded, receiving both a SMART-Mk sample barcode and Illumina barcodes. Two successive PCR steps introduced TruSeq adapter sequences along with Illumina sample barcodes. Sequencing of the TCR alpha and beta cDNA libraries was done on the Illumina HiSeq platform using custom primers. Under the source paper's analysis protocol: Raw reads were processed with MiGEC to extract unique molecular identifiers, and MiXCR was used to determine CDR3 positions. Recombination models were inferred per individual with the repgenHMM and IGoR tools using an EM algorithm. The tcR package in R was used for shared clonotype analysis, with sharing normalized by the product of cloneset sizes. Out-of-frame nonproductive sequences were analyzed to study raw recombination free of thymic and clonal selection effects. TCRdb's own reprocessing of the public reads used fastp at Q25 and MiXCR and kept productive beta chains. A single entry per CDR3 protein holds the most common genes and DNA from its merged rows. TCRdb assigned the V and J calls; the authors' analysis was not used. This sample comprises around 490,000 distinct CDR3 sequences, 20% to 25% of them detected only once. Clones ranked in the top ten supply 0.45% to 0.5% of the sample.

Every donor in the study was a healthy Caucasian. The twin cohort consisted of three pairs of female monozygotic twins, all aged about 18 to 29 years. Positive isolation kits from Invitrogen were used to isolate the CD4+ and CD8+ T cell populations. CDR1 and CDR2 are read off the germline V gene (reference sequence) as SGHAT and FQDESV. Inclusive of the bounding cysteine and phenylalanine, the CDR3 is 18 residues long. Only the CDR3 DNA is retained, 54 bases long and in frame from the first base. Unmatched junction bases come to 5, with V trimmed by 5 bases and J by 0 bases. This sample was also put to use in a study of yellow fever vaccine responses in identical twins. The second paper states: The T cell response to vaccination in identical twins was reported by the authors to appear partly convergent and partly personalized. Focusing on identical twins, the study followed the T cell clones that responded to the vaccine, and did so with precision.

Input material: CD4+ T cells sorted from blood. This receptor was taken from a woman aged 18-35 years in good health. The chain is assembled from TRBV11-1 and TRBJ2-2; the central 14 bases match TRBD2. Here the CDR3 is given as CASSITGLAGANTGELFF. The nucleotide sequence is TGTGCCAGCAGCATCACGGGACTAGCGGGGGCGAACACCGGGGAGCTGTTTTTT.